Each of the 6 T cell receptor beta chains below was sequenced from the same sample in a study of long-term antiretroviral therapy in people with HIV. Samples were assayed with immunoSEQ v3.0 at survey level. TCRdb's copy holds only in-frame clones and misses some; the assay was immunoSEQ multiplex PCR. The sample shows about 30,000 clones, around nine tenths of them seen only once. Here the sequenced sample was unsorted PBMCs, taken 0.5 years after starting antiretroviral therapy. Source of these receptors: a woman between 18 and 29 years old with HIV.

This clone was seen just once. The chain has TRBV7-3 and TRBJ2-1; 7 bases are a match to TRBD2. The V and J ends lost 1 base and 6 bases, in that order; junction bases with no gene match: 3. Germline V lookup: CDR1 SGHTA, CDR2 FQGTGA. This CDR3 is built from 14 residues. Here the CDR3 reads CASSLSGRVNEQFF. CDR3 in DNA: TGTGCCAGCAGCTTAAGCGGGAGAGTCAATGAGCAGTTCTTC.

The V and J genes are TRBV25-1 and TRBJ2-7; no clear D gene. Germline CDR1 is MGHDK and CDR2 is SYGVNS. The V end lost 1 base, the J end lost 4 bases, and 17 bases lay between the germline ends. CDR3 length equals 16 residues. The CDR3 DNA reads TGTGCCAGCAGTGAATCTGCCTGGGGAAGGGCATACGAGCAGTACTTC. Translating it yields CASSESAWGRAYEQYF.

This chain connects TRBV9 to TRBJ2-2; TRBD2 aligns across 8 bases. The junction had 10 bases not matched to a gene; V was cut back by 0 bases and J by 0 bases. The CDR3 consists of 19 residues. Germline lookup yields CDR1 SGDLS and CDR2 YYNGEE. Written as DNA, the CDR3 is TGTGCCAGCAGCGTAGGGATGCGGGAGGCCTATACGAACACCGGGGAGCTGTTTTTT. Translated, it gives CASSVGMREAYTNTGELFF. Looking up the rest from reference TRBV9 and TRBJ2-2 gives the full variable domain: DSGVTQTPKHLITATGQRVTLRCSPRSGDLSVYWYQQSLDQGLQFLIQYYNGEERAKGNILERFSAQQFPDLHSELNLSSLELGDSALYFCASSVGMREAYTNTGELFFGEGSRLTVL.

This clone was counted once. The J gene is TRBJ2-7, the V gene TRBV6-6; no clear D gene. CDR3 length: 16 amino acids. Trimming pared 0 bases from V and 7 bases from J, leaving 19 bases between. Per germline, CDR1 MNHNY and CDR2 SVGAGI (reference sequence). This CDR3 is CASSYSWRTFTIEQYF. CDR3 nucleotides: TGTGCCAGCAGTTACTCGTGGCGGACCTTTACGATAGAGCAGTACTTC.

This clone was seen a handful of times. V is TRBV28 and J is TRBJ1-1; D not resolved. Trimming left V 5 bases short and J 2 bases short, with 12 bases between. Germline-derived CDR1 and CDR2 are MDHEN and SYDVKM. The CDR3 is 14 amino acids. CDR3 protein: CASSMRQANTEAFF. The CDR3 DNA reads as TGTGCCAGCAGTATGAGGCAGGCTAACACTGAAGCTTTCTTT.

The chain links TRBV5-1 to TRBJ2-1, with D perhaps TRBD1 or TRBD2 (5 bases each). Germline CDR1 reads SGHRS; CDR2 reads YFSETQ. The CDR3 length is 15 residues. V lost 0 bases, J lost 11 bases, and 18 bases lay in between. DNA of the CDR3: TGCGCCAGCAGCTTGGCGATTGGGGATAGGGGACAGCAGTTCTTC. It translates to CASSLAIGDRGQQFF.